The clone carrying this TCR beta chain appeared a few times. Its target is unknown. This sample is part of a study of T cell repertoires in cytomegalovirus infection. The wider study: Evidence of both CMV infection and a matching HLA type came from public TCR beta signatures.

CDR3 length equals 13 residues. V dropped 5 bases and J dropped 4 bases, with 12 bases sitting between them. CDR1 and CDR2 (germline): SGHVS, FNYEAQ. Whole-study results and caveats: Cumulative public TCR beta family frequency identified CMV carriers with the relevant HLA.

TCRdb used MiXCR to reprocess the reads, holding one entry per CDR3 protein. The sample shows about 570,000 distinct CDR3 sequences, 40% of them seen only once. The material was cultured PBMCs, obtained from culture after CMV antigen stimulation. The clonotype was recovered from a human donor in good health (CMV status not recorded). Some clones in this sample may be carry-over from other donors' samples. This sequence joins TRBV7-6 and TRBJ2-7; D unresolved. DNA of the CDR3: TGTGCCAGCAGCGCCGGACCTAGATACGAGCAGTACTTC. Its protein product is CASSAGPRYEQYF.